The rows below give T cell receptor beta chains drawn from one sample of a study of control samples from healthy donors and cancer patients. The data were produced by immunoSEQ multiplex PCR, yet TCRdb's version contains in-frame clones alone and is incomplete. This sample has 130,000 or so clones, with 80% to 95% found just once. What was sequenced was blood. Receptors originate from a man aged 35 to 55 in good health. Both conserved end residues are part of each CDR3. A D gene is named only where the DNA matches it firmly. Part of the rows lack a size; the others show once, few, many or a class for expanded clones.

CDR3aa	CDR3nt	v_gene	abundance	j_gene	d_gene
CARLTGVSYEQYF	TGTGCCAGACTTACAGGGGTCTCCTACGAGCAGTACTTC	TRBV28	.	TRBJ2-7	TRBD1
CASLEVNTGELFF	TGTGCCAGCCTAGAGGTGAACACCGGGGAGCTGTTTTTT	TRBV24-1	.	TRBJ2-2	.
CASSLGVRETQYF	TGTGCCAGCAGTTTGGGGGTACGGGAGACCCAGTACTTC	TRBV12-3/TRBV12-4	.	TRBJ2-5	.
CASTPGQGTQYF	TGTGCCAGCACCCCGGGACAAGGCACCCAGTACTTC	TRBV6-5	.	TRBJ2-5	.
CASSLGVGENTEAFF	TGCGCCAGCAGCCTGGGTGTCGGAGAGAACACTGAAGCTTTCTTT	TRBV5-1	.	TRBJ1-1	.
CASSRGDGTDTQYF	TGCGCCAGCAGCAGGGGGGATGGAACAGATACGCAGTATTTT	TRBV5-1	.	TRBJ2-3	.
CASSRRGAQNEQYF	TGTGCCAGCAGCCGCCGGGGAGCGCAGAACGAGCAGTACTTC	TRBV3-1/TRBV3-2	.	TRBJ2-7	.
CASSLGDTEAFF	TGTGCCAGCAGTTTAGGGGACACTGAAGCTTTCTTT	TRBV6-5	.	TRBJ1-1	.
CASSLRGGEVDTQYF	TGTGCCAGCAGCTTGCGCGGGGGCGAGGTAGATACGCAGTATTTT	TRBV7-2	once	TRBJ2-3	.
CASWGDRDSPLHF	TGTGCCAGCTGGGGGGACAGGGACTCACCCCTCCACTTT	TRBV6-5	once	TRBJ1-6	TRBD1
CASSSLTDSSSGNTIYF	TGTGCCAGCAGCTCCCTTACCGACAGCAGCTCTGGAAACACCATATATTTT	TRBV5-5	.	TRBJ1-3	.
CASSLEKYEQYF	TGTGCCAGCAGCCTTGAAAAATACGAGCAGTACTTC	TRBV6-5	.	TRBJ2-7	.
CASSQGPYNTIYF	TGCGCCAGCAGCCAAGGGCCATATAACACCATATATTTT	TRBV4-1	few	TRBJ1-3	.
CASSAQRNTIYF	TGTGCCAGCAGCGCCCAGAGGAACACCATATATTTT	TRBV9	.	TRBJ1-3	.
CASRDTSGGAYGELFF	TGTGCCAGCAGGGATACTAGCGGGGGGGCCTACGGGGAGCTGTTTTTT	TRBV7-2	.	TRBJ2-2	TRBD2
CASRETGATTDTQYF	TGTGCCAGCAGAGAGACAGGGGCCACCACAGATACGCAGTATTTT	TRBV6-5	.	TRBJ2-3	TRBD1
CASSGGLNSGNTIYF	TGCGCCAGCAGCGGGGGGCTTAACTCTGGAAACACCATATATTTT	TRBV5-1	.	TRBJ1-3	.
CATSTLHGQPQHF	TGTGCCACCAGCACCCTTCATGGCCAGCCCCAGCATTTT	TRBV15	.	TRBJ1-5	.
CASSARTSSYNEQFF	TGTGCCAGCAGCGCCAGAACTAGCTCCTACAATGAGCAGTTCTTC	TRBV5-4	.	TRBJ2-1	.
CASGSFGAGNTIYF	TGTGCCAGCGGATCTTTCGGGGCAGGAAACACCATATATTTT	TRBV7-2	.	TRBJ1-3	.
CASSLGGGGGYNEQFF	TGTGCCAGCAGCCTAGGAGGCGGGGGAGGGTACAATGAGCAGTTCTTC	TRBV7-3	.	TRBJ2-1	TRBD2
CASSLARGAQYF	TGCGCCAGCAGCTTGGCCCGTGGCGCGCAGTATTTT	TRBV5-1	.	TRBJ2-3	.
CASSPLSGTDVYGYTF	TGTGCCAGCTCACCATTATCAGGGACGGACGTCTATGGCTACACCTTC	TRBV18	.	TRBJ1-2	.
CASSYSQGGNQPQHF	TGTGCCAGCAGTTACTCCCAGGGTGGCAATCAGCCCCAGCATTTT	TRBV6-5	.	TRBJ1-5	.
CASTVGQSITSSPLHF	TGTGCCAGTACCGTCGGACAGTCAATTACCTCTTCACCCCTCCACTTT	TRBV19	.	TRBJ1-6	.
CASSLAPGVNYGYTF	TGTGCCAGCAGCTTAGCTCCAGGAGTTAACTATGGCTACACCTTC	TRBV11-2	.	TRBJ1-2	.
CASSQANRIYNEQFF	TGCGCCAGCAGCCAAGCCAACAGGATCTACAATGAGCAGTTCTTC	TRBV4-1	.	TRBJ2-1	.
CASSLVAGGNEQFF	TGCGCCAGCAGCTTGGTGGCAGGGGGCAATGAGCAGTTCTTC	TRBV5-1	.	TRBJ2-1	TRBD1
CASNSRVGSQPQHF	TGTGCCAGCAATTCGAGGGTGGGTAGCCAGCCCCAGCATTTT	TRBV6-5	.	TRBJ1-5	.
CASSLLAGGFNEQFF	TGTGCCAGCAGCTTATTAGCGGGGGGCTTCAATGAGCAGTTCTTC	TRBV11-2	.	TRBJ2-1	TRBD2
CASSDGAAVNNNSPLHF	TGTGCCAGCAGTGATGGCGCGGCAGTAAATAATAATTCACCCCTCCACTTT	TRBV2	.	TRBJ1-6	.
CSVDDRRIHNEQFF	TGCAGCGTTGATGACCGTAGGATACACAATGAGCAGTTCTTC	TRBV29-1	.	TRBJ2-1	.
CAISEITQAPYEQYF	TGTGCCATCAGTGAAATAACACAAGCCCCCTACGAGCAGTACTTC	TRBV10-3	.	TRBJ2-7	.
CATLAGGANVLTF	TGTGCCACCCTAGCCGGTGGGGCCAACGTCCTGACTTTC	TRBV6-6	.	TRBJ2-6	.
CSASLGQGINEQYF	TGCAGTGCTAGTCTAGGACAGGGGATAAACGAGCAGTACTTC	TRBV20-1	once	TRBJ2-7	TRBD1
CASSSYGTGTQHF	TGTGCCAGCAGCTCCTATGGGACAGGGACCCAGCATTTT	TRBV7-6	once	TRBJ1-5	TRBD1
CASRWTTNTEAFF	TGTGCCAGCAGATGGACGACAAACACTGAAGCTTTCTTT	TRBV6-5	.	TRBJ1-1	.
CASSRQGSAGYTF	TGTGCCAGTAGTCGGCAGGGGTCGGCTGGCTACACCTTC	TRBV19	.	TRBJ1-2	.
CASSLFIAGEAFF	TGTGCCAGCAGTTTATTTATCGCAGGTGAAGCTTTCTTT	TRBV28	.	TRBJ1-1	.
CASGGLDQETQYF	TGTGCCAGCGGTGGACTGGACCAAGAGACCCAGTACTTC	TRBV2	.	TRBJ2-5	.
CASSLGVEGYTF	TGTGCCAGCAGTTTAGGGGTTGAGGGCTACACCTTC	TRBV12-3/TRBV12-4	.	TRBJ1-2	.
CASSTSTEGVGELFF	TGTGCCAGCAGCACTTCGACAGAGGGGGTAGGGGAGCTGTTTTTT	TRBV5-4	.	TRBJ2-2	.
CASSLWHLGAEAFF	TGTGCCAGCAGTTTGTGGCATCTTGGCGCTGAAGCTTTCTTT	TRBV28	.	TRBJ1-1	.
CASSQVTGYSPLHF	TGTGCCAGCAGCCAAGTCACAGGGTATTCACCCCTCCACTTT	TRBV3-1/TRBV3-2	.	TRBJ1-6	.
CASSPGGLDTQYF	TGTGCCAGCTCACCGGGCGGGCTGGATACGCAGTATTTT	TRBV18	.	TRBJ2-3	.
CASNGQEQETQYF	TGTGCCAGCAACGGACAGGAACAAGAGACCCAGTACTTC	TRBV2	once	TRBJ2-5	TRBD1
CASSLGADWTADTQYF	TGCGCCAGCAGCTTGGGGGCAGATTGGACGGCAGATACGCAGTATTTT	TRBV5-1	once	TRBJ2-3	.
CAISEAIGNTEAFF	TGTGCCATCAGTGAGGCGATAGGGAACACTGAAGCTTTCTTT	TRBV10-3	few	TRBJ1-1	.
CASGRTLISYEQYF	TGTGCCAGCGGACGGACGTTAATCTCCTACGAGCAGTACTTC	TRBV6-5	.	TRBJ2-7	.
CASSEGPSNTGELFF	TGTGCCAGCAGCGAGGGACCCTCGAACACCGGGGAGCTGTTTTTT	TRBV9	.	TRBJ2-2	.
CASSLIGAGRDSPLHF	TGTGCCAGCAGCTTGATAGGGGCGGGCCGAGATTCACCCCTCCACTTT	TRBV5-8	.	TRBJ1-6	.
CASKAVQETQYF	TGTGCCAGCAAAGCAGTACAAGAGACCCAGTACTTC	TRBV12-3/TRBV12-4	.	TRBJ2-5	.
CASSLTGTVYNEQFF	TGCGCCAGCAGCCTAACCGGGACGGTCTACAATGAGCAGTTCTTC	TRBV5-1	.	TRBJ2-1	.
CASSYTGVETQYF	TGTGCCAGCAGCTATACAGGGGTAGAGACCCAGTACTTC	TRBV5-4	once	TRBJ2-5	TRBD1
CASSLTTSGAEVSYNEQFF	TGTGCCAGCAGCCTGACTACTAGCGGCGCCGAAGTTTCCTACAATGAGCAGTTCTTC	TRBV5-6	once	TRBJ2-1	TRBD2
CASSLGQGARSPLHF	TGCGCCAGCAGCTTGGGACAGGGGGCCAGATCACCCCTCCACTTT	TRBV5-1	.	TRBJ1-6	TRBD1
CASSLGLGRETQYF	TGCGCCAGCAGCTTGGGTCTGGGGAGGGAGACCCAGTACTTC	TRBV5-1	few	TRBJ2-5	.
CASGRRGSEAFF	TGCGCCAGCGGTCGGAGGGGCTCTGAAGCTTTCTTT	TRBV10-2	.	TRBJ1-1	.
CASPPAGGAYQPQHF	TGTGCCAGCCCTCCCGCCGGGGGGGCCTATCAGCCCCAGCATTTT	TRBV28	.	TRBJ1-5	.